This T cell receptor beta chain appears in the sequencing data of a study of blood T cell repertoires in COVID-19. CDR3 length: 20 residues. Germline V gene lookup returns CDR1 SNHLY and CDR2 FYNNEI. The junction had 10 bases not matched to a gene; V was cut back by 1 base and J by 0 bases. Clones were read by immunoSEQ multiplex PCR, and TCRdb kept only the in-frame ones, dropping some. The repertoire holds 15,000 to 20,000 clones, with approximately 90% as singletons. This TCR was recovered from an older woman with active COVID-19. The chain carries TRBV2 and TRBJ2-6, with 9 nucleotides matching TRBD2. The sample taken for sequencing was peripheral blood. The CDR3 DNA reads as TGTGCCAGCAGTGAAGGGCTTACACCAGCGGGGGGCTCTGGGGCCAACGTCCTGACTTTC. Its translation: CASSEGLTPAGGSGANVLTF. Supplemented by reference TRBV2 and TRBJ2-6, the full variable domain reads EPEVTQTPSHQVTQMGQEVILRCVPISNHLYFYWYRQILGQKVEFLVSFYNNEISEKSEIFDDQFSVERPDGSNFTLKIRSTKLEDSAMYFCASSEGLTPAGGSGANVLTFGAGSRLTVL.